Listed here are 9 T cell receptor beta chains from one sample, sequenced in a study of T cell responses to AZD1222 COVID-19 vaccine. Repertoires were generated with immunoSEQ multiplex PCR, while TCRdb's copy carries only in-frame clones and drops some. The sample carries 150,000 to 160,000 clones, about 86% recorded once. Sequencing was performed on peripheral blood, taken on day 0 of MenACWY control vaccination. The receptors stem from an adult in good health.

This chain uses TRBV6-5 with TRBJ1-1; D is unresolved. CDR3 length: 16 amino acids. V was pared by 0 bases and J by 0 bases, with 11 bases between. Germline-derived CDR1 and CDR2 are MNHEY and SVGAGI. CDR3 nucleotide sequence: TGTGCCAGCAGTTACTCGGCAGGCCCCATGAACACTGAAGCTTTCTTT. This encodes CASSYSAGPMNTEAFF.

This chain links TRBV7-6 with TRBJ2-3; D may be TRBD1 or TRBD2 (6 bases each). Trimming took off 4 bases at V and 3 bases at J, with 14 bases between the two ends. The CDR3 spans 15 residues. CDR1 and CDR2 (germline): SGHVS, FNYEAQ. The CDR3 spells CASSYRGGSTDTQYF. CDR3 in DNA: TGTGCCAGCAGCTATAGAGGGGGGAGTACAGATACGCAGTATTTT.

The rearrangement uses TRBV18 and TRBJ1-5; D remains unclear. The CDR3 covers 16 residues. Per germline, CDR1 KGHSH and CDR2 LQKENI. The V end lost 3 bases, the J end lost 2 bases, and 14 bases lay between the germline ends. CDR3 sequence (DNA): TGTGCCAGCTCACCGGCCAGAACCAATGGCAATCAGCCCCAGCATTTT. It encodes CASSPARTNGNQPQHF.

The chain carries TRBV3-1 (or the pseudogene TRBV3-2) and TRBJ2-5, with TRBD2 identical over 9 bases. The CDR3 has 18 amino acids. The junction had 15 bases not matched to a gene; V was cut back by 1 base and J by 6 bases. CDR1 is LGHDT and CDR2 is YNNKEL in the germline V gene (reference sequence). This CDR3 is CASSQGPAAGGRGKTQYF. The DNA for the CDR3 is TGTGCCAGCAGCCAAGGTCCCGCAGCGGGGGGTCGAGGGAAGACCCAGTACTTC.

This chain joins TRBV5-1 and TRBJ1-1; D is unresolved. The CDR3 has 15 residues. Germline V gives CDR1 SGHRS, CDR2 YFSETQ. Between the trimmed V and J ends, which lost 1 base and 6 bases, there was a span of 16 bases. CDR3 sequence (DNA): TGCGCCAGCAGCTTGAATACAAACCGTTATTCTGAAGCTTTCTTT. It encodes CASSLNTNRYSEAFF.

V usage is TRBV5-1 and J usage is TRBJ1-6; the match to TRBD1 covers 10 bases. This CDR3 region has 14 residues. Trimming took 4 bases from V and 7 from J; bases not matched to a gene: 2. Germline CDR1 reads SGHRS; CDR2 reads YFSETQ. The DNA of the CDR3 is TGCGCCAGCAGCGGACAGGGGGGGAATTCACCCCTCCACTTT. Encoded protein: CASSGQGGNSPLHF.

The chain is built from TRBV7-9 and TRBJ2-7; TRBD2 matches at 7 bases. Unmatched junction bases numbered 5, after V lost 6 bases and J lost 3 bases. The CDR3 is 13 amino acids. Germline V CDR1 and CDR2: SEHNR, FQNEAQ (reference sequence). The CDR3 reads CASRPTGGYEQYF. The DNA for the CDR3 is TGTGCCAGCAGGCCTACGGGAGGCTACGAGCAGTACTTC.

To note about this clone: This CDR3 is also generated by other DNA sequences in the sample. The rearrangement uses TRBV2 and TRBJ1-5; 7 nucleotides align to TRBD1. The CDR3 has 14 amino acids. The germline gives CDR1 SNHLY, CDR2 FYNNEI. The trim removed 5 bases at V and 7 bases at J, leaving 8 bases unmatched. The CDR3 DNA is TGTGCCAGCAGTAGACAGGGTGGAGGGCAGCCCCAGCATTTT. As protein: CASSRQGGGQPQHF. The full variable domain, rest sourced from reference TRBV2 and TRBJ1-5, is EPEVTQTPSHQVTQMGQEVILRCVPISNHLYFYWYRQILGQKVEFLVSFYNNEISEKSEIFDDQFSVERPDGSNFTLKIRSTKLEDSAMYFCASSRQGGGQPQHFGDGTRLSIL.

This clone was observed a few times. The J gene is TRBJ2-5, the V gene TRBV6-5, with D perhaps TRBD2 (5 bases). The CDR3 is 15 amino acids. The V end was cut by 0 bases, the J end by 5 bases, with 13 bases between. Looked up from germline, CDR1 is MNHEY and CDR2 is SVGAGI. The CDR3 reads CASSYSEVSRETQYF. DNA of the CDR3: TGTGCCAGCAGTTACTCGGAGGTGTCCCGGGAGACCCAGTACTTC.